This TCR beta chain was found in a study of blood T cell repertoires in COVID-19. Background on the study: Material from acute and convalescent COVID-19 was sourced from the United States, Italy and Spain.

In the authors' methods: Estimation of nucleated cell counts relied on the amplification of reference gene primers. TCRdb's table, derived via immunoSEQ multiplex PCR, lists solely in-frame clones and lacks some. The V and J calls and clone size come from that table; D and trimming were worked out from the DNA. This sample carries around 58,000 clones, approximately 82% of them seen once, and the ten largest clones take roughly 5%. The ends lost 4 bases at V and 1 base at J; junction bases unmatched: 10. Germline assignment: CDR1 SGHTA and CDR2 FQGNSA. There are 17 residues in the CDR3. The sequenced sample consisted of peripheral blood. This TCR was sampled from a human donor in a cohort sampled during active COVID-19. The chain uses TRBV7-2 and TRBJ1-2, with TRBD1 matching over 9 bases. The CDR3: CASSSAAQGAGNYGYTF. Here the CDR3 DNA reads TGTGCCAGCAGCTCAGCGGCACAGGGGGCGGGTAACTATGGCTACACCTTC.